Each of the 18 T cell receptor beta chains below was sequenced from the same sample in a study of cytomegalovirus exposure and HLA in healthy donors. The PCR employed 60 Vbeta primers together with 13 Jbeta primers. Profiling relied on immunoSEQ multiplex PCR, and the TCRdb table lists in-frame clones only, not all of them. The sample shows 150,000 to 200,000 clones, around 86% of them seen only once. The sample consisted of PBMCs. Source of these receptors: a girl aged 2 to 10 in good health and CMV-seropositive.

This chain connects TRBV5-1 to TRBJ2-3; 7 nucleotides match TRBD2. The V gene's germline CDR1 is SGHRS and CDR2 YFSETQ. CDR3 length: 15 amino acids. V shed 2 bases, J shed 5 bases, and the junction held 8 bases outside the gene matches. The chain's CDR3 is CASSFGGSTGDTQYF. The CDR3 DNA is TGCGCCAGCAGCTTTGGCGGGAGTACGGGAGATACGCAGTATTTT. Using reference TRBV5-1 and TRBJ2-3 for the parts outside the CDR3, the full variable domain is KAGVTQTPRYLIKTRGQQVTLSCSPISGHRSVSWYQQTPGQGLQFLFEYFSETQRNKGNFPGRFSGRQFSNSRSEMNVSTLELGDSALYLCASSFGGSTGDTQYFGPGTRLTVL.

The chain has TRBV9 and TRBJ2-5, with 10 nucleotides matching TRBD2. V trimming: 4 bases; J trimming: 3 bases; junction bases outside the gene matches: 3. CDR1 SGDLS and CDR2 YYNGEE come from the germline V gene. The CDR3 is 14 amino acids. Here the CDR3 reads CASSSLAGEETQYF. CDR3 nucleotide sequence: TGTGCCAGCAGCTCTCTAGCGGGAGAAGAGACCCAGTACTTC.

The J gene is TRBJ2-7, the V gene TRBV5-1; 11 bases fit TRBD2. The CDR3 totals 16 residues. J was trimmed by 7 bases and V by 4 bases; bases with no gene match: 13. From germline, CDR1 is SGHRS and CDR2 YFSETQ. CDR3 DNA: TGCGCCAGCAGCCCACCTAGCGGGAGGACGCGCGGGGAGCAGTACTTC. Translating it yields CASSPPSGRTRGEQYF.

V is TRBV30 and J is TRBJ1-1, with 9 bases identical to TRBD1. This CDR3 region has 13 residues. The germline gives CDR1 GTSNPN, CDR2 SVGIG (reference sequence). V was clipped by 2 bases and J by 5 bases; unmatched bases: 3. The CDR3 sequence: CAWSRDRDTEAFF. CDR3 coding DNA: TGTGCCTGGAGTCGGGACAGGGATACTGAAGCTTTCTTT.

The chain links TRBV5-1 to TRBJ2-7; TRBD2 might be the D (6 bases). This CDR3 contains 14 residues. The germline V gene encodes CDR1 SGHRS and CDR2 YFSETQ. V gave up 0 bases and J gave up 3 bases, with 10 bases separating them. CDR3 coding DNA: TGCGCCAGCAGCTTGGCGGGGGATCGCTACGAGCAGTACTTC. It is translated as CASSLAGDRYEQYF.

The chain combines TRBV6-1 with TRBJ2-1; 11 bases are a match to TRBD2. The J segment lost 4 bases and the V segment lost 5 bases, leaving 4 bases of the junction unmatched. The CDR3 has 15 amino acids. The germline V gene has CDR1 MNHNS and CDR2 SASEGT. Here the CDR3 DNA reads TGTGCCAGCAGTTCACTAGCGGGAGTATACAATGAGCAGTTCTTC. The encoded protein is CASSSLAGVYNEQFF.

V gene TRBV15 combines with J gene TRBJ2-2, with 9 bases aligning to TRBD2. Germline V gives CDR1 LNHNV, CDR2 YYDKDF (reference sequence). This CDR3 spans 14 amino acids. The junction had 3 bases not matched to a gene; V was cut back by 4 bases and J by 6 bases. The CDR3 loop is CATSTGTSPGELFF. The CDR3 nucleotides read TGTGCCACCAGCACCGGGACTAGCCCCGGGGAGCTGTTTTTT.

This clone has just one count. The chain combines TRBV4-1 with TRBJ2-7; possibly TRBD2 for D (6 bases). Trimming stripped 4 bases from V and 0 bases from J, with 19 bases between. Germline V gene data show CDR1 as MGHRA and CDR2 as YSYEKL. This CDR3 spans 17 amino acids. The CDR3 loop reads CASSLFSGPRNSYEQYF. As DNA, the CDR3 is TGCGCCAGCAGCCTATTTAGCGGCCCCCGGAACTCCTACGAGCAGTACTTC.

This chain connects TRBV5-1 to TRBJ2-5, with 7 nucleotides matching TRBD1. CDR1 is SGHRS and CDR2 is YFSETQ in the germline V gene. Trimming took 0 bases from V and 5 from J; bases not matched to a gene: 7. This CDR3 has 15 amino acids. The CDR3: CASSLGQGGRETQYF. CDR3 DNA: TGCGCCAGCAGCTTGGGACAGGGTGGAAGGGAGACCCAGTACTTC.

The gene calls are TRBV4-1 and TRBJ1-4; 7 bases fit TRBD1. The V gene's germline CDR1 is MGHRA and CDR2 YSYEKL. Unmatched junction bases numbered 4, after V lost 4 bases and J lost 2 bases. The CDR3 runs 15 residues. CDR3 sequence (DNA): TGCGCCAGCAGCCGAGACAGGGCGACTAATGAAAAACTGTTTTTT. It yields the protein CASSRDRATNEKLFF.

This rearrangement joins TRBV7-3 to TRBJ2-5, with 9 bases matching TRBD2. CDR3 length: 15 residues. V lost 5 bases, J lost 4 bases, and 8 bases stayed unmatched. Germline V gives CDR1 SGHTA, CDR2 FQGTGA. Written as DNA, the CDR3 is TGTGCCAGCAGCGCAATAGCGGGAGTGGGAGAGACCCAGTACTTC. Translating it yields CASSAIAGVGETQYF.

The chain has TRBV6-5 and TRBJ2-3; D is possibly TRBD2 (7 bases). Trimming pared 0 bases from V and 2 bases from J, leaving 12 bases between. CDR1 is MNHEY, CDR2 SVGAGI, per germline. This CDR3 is 16 amino acids long. The CDR3 region is CASSYSIGGHTDTQYF. CDR3 DNA: TGTGCCAGCAGTTACTCAATCGGGGGGCACACAGATACGCAGTATTTT.

The J gene is TRBJ1-2, the V gene TRBV4-1; D remains ambiguous. This CDR3 is built from 15 residues. Germline CDR1 MGHRA, CDR2 YSYEKL. V dropped 0 bases and J dropped 2 bases, with 10 bases sitting between them. The CDR3 DNA sequence: TGCGCCAGCAGCCAAGACTTGGGAGTAAACTATGGCTACACCTTC. Encoded protein: CASSQDLGVNYGYTF.

CDR3 DNA: TGTGCCAGCAGCGTAGGACCAGGATCAGGGAACACCGGGGAGCTGTTTTTT. This sequence encodes CASSVGPGSGNTGELFF. This chain uses TRBV9 with TRBJ2-2; D is uncertain. The V end was cut by 0 bases, the J end by 1 base, with 13 bases between. CDR3 length: 17 amino acids. Germline V gene lookup returns CDR1 SGDLS and CDR2 YYNGEE.

The V gene is TRBV4-1, the J gene TRBJ1-1; 8 bases align to TRBD1. The J segment lost 7 bases and the V segment lost 0 bases, leaving 7 bases of the junction unmatched. Germline V CDR1 and CDR2: MGHRA, YSYEKL. The CDR3 runs 15 residues. The DNA of the CDR3 is TGCGCCAGCAGCCAAGAGTCCCAGGGGGCCGATGAAGCTTTCTTT. This codes for CASSQESQGADEAFF.

In DNA form, the CDR3 reads TGTGCCAGCAGCCCAGGGGATTACTCTGGAAACACCATATATTTT. Its translation is CASSPGDYSGNTIYF. The chain joins TRBV5-6 to TRBJ1-3; D is perhaps TRBD1 (6 bases). Germline V gene sequence: CDR1 SGHDT, CDR2 YYEEEE. The CDR3 has 15 residues. The V end lost 4 bases, the J end lost 0 bases, and 11 bases lay between the germline ends.

This clone was recorded once. The genes are TRBV7-8 and TRBJ2-1; weak D call: TRBD2 (6 bases). CDR1 and CDR2 (germline): SGHVS, FQNEAQ. The V end lost 2 bases, the J end lost 7 bases, and 15 bases lay between the germline ends. The CDR3 runs to 15 residues. The CDR3 loop is CASSLTAGTFNEQFF. CDR3 nucleotides: TGTGCCAGCAGCTTAACAGCCGGGACTTTTAATGAGCAGTTCTTC. The whole variable domain, filled in from reference TRBV7-8 and TRBJ2-1, reads GAGVSQSPRYKVAKRGQDVALRCDPISGHVSLFWYQQALGQGPEFLTYFQNEAQLDKSGLPSDRFFAERPEGSVSTLKIQRTQQEDSAVYLCASSLTAGTFNEQFFGPGTRLTVL.

This clone was picked up one time. The V and J genes are TRBV2 and TRBJ1-2; unclear D gene. The V and J ends lost 6 bases and 3 bases respectively, with 23 bases between them. Germline CDR1 SNHLY, CDR2 FYNNEI. This CDR3 has 17 amino acids. The CDR3 region has the DNA TGTGCCAGCAGCACAATCCCCACGGGAGGGCACCACTATGGCTACACCTTC. This gives the protein CASSTIPTGGHHYGYTF.